This entry describes one TCR beta chain. Its antigen remains unknown. CDR3 length: 19 amino acids. Trimming cost V 6 bases and J 4 bases, with 30 bases left between them. This specimen comes from a study of blood T cells in healthy people across ages. A second PCR, run for about 7 to 11 cycles, used a sample-barcoded 5' primer plus a J-beta primer mix. TCRdb recomputed calls from the 5' RACE reads with MiXCR, one row per CDR3 protein. The sample shows 600,000 or so distinct CDR3 sequences, under 30% of them seen only once. Study-wide points: It was held that diversity estimates obtained from one million T cells represented underestimates.

This sequence joins TRBV12-3 or TRBV12-4 and TRBJ1-1; weak D call: TRBD1 (6 bases). The receptor was derived from a woman older than 75 in good health. The sequenced material came from blood. CDR3 coding DNA: TGTGCCAGCAGCCATCCATGGGCGACAGGTAGGGGGTTGACCACTGAAGCTTTCTTT. Translated: CASSHPWATGRGLTTEAFF.